Given below is one T cell receptor beta chain in context. The sample comes from a study of blood T cell repertoires in COVID-19. The length of the CDR3 is 17 residues. V trimming: 1 base; J trimming: 0 bases; junction bases outside the gene matches: 3. Germline V lookup: CDR1 ENHRY, CDR2 SYGVKD. This table comes from immunoSEQ multiplex PCR, and its TCRdb copy is limited to in-frame clones, with some not included. The sample includes over 55,000 clones, over 80% of them seen just once. The chain combines TRBV10-3 with TRBJ2-2, with 9 bases identical to TRBD2. Sequencing was done on a sample of peripheral blood. The receptor was isolated from a man aged 50-60 years with active COVID-19. CDR3 amino acids: CAISEWASGANTGELFF. The DNA for the CDR3 is TGTGCCATCAGTGAGTGGGCTAGCGGGGCGAACACCGGGGAGCTGTTTTTT.